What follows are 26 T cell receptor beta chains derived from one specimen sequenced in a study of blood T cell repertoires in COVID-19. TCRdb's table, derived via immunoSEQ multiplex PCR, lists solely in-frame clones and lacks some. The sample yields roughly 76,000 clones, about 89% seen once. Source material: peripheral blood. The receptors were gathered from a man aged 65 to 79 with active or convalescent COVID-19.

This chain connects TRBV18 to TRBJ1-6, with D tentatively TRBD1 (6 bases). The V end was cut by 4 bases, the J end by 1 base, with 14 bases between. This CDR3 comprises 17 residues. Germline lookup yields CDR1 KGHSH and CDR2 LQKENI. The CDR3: CASSRTGQWSYNSPLHF. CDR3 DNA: TGTGCCAGCTCACGTACCGGACAGTGGTCCTATAATTCACCCCTCCACTTT.

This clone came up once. The CDR3 DNA sequence: TGTGCCAGCAGCCCACGGAGGGATACGCAGTATTTT. It specifies CASSPRRDTQYF. The chain uses TRBV11-2 and TRBJ2-3, with D perhaps matching TRBD2 (5 bases). V gave up 5 bases and J gave up 6 bases, with 9 bases separating them. Germline V lookup: CDR1 SGHAT, CDR2 FQNNGV. The CDR3 length is 12 residues.

The CDR3: CASGRESPYEQYF. CDR3 DNA sequence: TGTGCCAGCGGGCGGGAGAGTCCCTACGAGCAGTACTTC. The V gene is TRBV6-5, the J gene TRBJ2-7; the match to TRBD2 covers 7 bases. V dropped 8 bases and J dropped 2; count of bases not matched to a gene: 6. CDR1 and CDR2 from the germline V gene are MNHEY and SVGAGI. The CDR3 loop spans 13 amino acids.

The CDR3 region has the DNA TGTGCCAGCAGCAAGTGGGAAACAGGGCGACGCACAGATACGCAGTATTTT. Its translation is CASSKWETGRRTDTQYF. The chain recombines TRBV21-1 with TRBJ2-3; whether TRBD1, the table's D call, matches the DNA was not checked. TRBV21-1 is a listed pseudogene. The CDR3 loop spans 17 amino acids.

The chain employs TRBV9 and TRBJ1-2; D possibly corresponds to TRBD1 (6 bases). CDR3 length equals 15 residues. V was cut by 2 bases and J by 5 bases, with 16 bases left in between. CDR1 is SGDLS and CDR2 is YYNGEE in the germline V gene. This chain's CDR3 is CASSVVGGGYYGYTF. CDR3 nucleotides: TGTGCCAGCAGCGTGGTAGGGGGTGGCTATTATGGCTACACCTTC.

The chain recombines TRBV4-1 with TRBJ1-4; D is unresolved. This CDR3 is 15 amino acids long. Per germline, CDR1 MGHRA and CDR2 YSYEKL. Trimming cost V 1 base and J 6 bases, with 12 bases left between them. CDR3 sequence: CASSQGPGGDEKLFF. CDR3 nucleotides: TGCGCCAGCAGCCAAGGCCCAGGAGGAGATGAAAAACTGTTTTTT.

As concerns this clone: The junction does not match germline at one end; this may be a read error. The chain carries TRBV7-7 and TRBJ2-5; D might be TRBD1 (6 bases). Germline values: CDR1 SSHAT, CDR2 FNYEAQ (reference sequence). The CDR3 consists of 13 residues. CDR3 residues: CASSQQGRETQYF. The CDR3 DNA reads TGTGCTAGCAGCCAACAGGGCCGGGAGACCCAGTACTTC.

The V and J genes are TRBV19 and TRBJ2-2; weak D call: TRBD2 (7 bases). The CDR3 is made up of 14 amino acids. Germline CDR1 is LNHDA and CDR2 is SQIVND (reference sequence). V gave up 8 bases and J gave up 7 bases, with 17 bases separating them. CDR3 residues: CASSSGGADGELFF. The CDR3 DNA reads TGTGCCAGTTCCTCGGGGGGCGCGGACGGGGAGCTGTTTTTT.

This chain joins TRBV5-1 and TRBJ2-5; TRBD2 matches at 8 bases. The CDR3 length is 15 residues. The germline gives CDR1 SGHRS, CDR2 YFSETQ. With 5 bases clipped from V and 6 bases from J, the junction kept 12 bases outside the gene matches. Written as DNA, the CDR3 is TGCGCCAGCAGTCCCAATAGCGGGATTCCCAAGACCCAGTACTTC. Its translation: CASSPNSGIPKTQYF.

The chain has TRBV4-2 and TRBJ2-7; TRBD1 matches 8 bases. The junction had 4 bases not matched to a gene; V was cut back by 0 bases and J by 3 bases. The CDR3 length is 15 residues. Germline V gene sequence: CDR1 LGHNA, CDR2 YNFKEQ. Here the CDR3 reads CASSQDRGHFYEQYF. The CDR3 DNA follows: TGTGCCAGCAGCCAAGACAGGGGGCACTTCTACGAGCAGTACTTC.

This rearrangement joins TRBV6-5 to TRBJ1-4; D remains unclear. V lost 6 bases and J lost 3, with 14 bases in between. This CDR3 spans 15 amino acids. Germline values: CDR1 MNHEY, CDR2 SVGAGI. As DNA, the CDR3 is TGTGCCAGCAGCCCCGGGATATTGGCTAATGAAAAACTGTTTTTT. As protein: CASSPGILANEKLFF.

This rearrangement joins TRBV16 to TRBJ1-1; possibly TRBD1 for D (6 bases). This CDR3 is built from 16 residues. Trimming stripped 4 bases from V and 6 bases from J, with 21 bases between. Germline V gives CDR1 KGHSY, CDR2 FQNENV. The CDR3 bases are TGTGCCAGCAGCCCCCTAACGGACAGAGTCGCCTCTGAAGCTTTCTTT. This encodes CASSPLTDRVASEAFF.

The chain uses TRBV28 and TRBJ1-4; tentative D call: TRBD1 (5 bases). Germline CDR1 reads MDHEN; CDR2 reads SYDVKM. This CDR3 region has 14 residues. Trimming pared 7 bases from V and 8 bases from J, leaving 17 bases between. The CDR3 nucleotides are TGTGCCAGCAACTCCGGGGGAGTAGGAGAAAAACTGTTTTTT. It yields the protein CASNSGGVGEKLFF.

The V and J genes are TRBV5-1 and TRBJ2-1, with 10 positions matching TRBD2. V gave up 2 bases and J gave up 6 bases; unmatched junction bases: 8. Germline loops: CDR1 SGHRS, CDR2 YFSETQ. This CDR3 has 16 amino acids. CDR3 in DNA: TGCGCCAGCAGCTTTATAAGCGGGAGGGCCTTCAATGAGCAGTTCTTC. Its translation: CASSFISGRAFNEQFF.

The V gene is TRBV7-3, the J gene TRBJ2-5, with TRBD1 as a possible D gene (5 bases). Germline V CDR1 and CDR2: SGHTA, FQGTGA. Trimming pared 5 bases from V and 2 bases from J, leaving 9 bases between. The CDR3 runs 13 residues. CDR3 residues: CASSPTGQETQYF. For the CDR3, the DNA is TGTGCCAGCAGCCCAACAGGACAAGAGACCCAGTACTTC. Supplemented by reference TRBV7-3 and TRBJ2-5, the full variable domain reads GAGVSQTPSNKVTEKGKYVELRCDPISGHTALYWYRQSLGQGPEFLIYFQGTGAADDSGLPNDRFFAVRPEGSVSTLKIQRTERGDSAVYLCASSPTGQETQYFGPGTRLLVL.

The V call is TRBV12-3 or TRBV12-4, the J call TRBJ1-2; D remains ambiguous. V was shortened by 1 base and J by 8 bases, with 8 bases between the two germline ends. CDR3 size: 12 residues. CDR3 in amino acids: CASSLGPYGYTF. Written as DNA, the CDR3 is TGTGCCAGCAGTTTAGGGCCGTACGGCTACACCTTC.

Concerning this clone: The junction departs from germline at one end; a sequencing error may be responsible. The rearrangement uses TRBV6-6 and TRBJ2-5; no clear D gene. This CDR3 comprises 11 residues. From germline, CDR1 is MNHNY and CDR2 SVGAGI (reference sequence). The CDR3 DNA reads TGTGCCAGCAGTCACCAGGAGACCCAGTACTTC. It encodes CASSHQETQYF.

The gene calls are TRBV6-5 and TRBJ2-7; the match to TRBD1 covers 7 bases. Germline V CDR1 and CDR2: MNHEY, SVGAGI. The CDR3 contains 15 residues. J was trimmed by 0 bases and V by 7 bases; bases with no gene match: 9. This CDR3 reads CASTSIEGASYEQYF. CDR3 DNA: TGTGCCAGCACGTCCATAGAGGGGGCCTCCTACGAGCAGTACTTC.

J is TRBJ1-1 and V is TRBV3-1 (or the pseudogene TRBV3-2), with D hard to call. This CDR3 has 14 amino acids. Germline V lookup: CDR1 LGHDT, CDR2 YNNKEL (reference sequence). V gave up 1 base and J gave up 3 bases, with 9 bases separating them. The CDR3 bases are TGTGCCAGCAGCCAAGTCGACAAACACACTGAAGCTTTCTTT. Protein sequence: CASSQVDKHTEAFF.

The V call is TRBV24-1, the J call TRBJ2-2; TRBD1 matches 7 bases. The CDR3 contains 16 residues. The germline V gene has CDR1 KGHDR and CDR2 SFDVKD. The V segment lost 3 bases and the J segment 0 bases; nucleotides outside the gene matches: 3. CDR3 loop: CATSDPTGSNTGELFF. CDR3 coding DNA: TGTGCCACCAGTGATCCGACAGGGTCGAACACCGGGGAGCTGTTTTTT.

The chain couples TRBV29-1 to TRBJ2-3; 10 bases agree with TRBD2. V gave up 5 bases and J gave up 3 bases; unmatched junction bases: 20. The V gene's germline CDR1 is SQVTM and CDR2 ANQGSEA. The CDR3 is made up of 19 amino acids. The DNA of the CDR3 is TGCAGCGTTACTCCGGGACTAGCGTTCCGGAGGGGGAGGACAGATACGCAGTATTTT. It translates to CSVTPGLAFRRGRTDTQYF.

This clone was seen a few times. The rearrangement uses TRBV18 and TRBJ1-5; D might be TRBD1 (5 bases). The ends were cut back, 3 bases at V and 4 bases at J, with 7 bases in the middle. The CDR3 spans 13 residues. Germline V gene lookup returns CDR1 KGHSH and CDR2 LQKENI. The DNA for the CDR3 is TGTGCCAGCTCACCGGCAGGGAATCAGCCCCAGCATTTT. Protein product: CASSPAGNQPQHF.

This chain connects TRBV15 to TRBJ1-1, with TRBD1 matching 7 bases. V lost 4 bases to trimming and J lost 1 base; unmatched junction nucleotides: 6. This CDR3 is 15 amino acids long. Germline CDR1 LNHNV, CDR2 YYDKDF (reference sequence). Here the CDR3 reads CATSKAGTANTEAFF. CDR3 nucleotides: TGTGCCACCAGCAAGGCCGGGACAGCGAACACTGAAGCTTTCTTT.

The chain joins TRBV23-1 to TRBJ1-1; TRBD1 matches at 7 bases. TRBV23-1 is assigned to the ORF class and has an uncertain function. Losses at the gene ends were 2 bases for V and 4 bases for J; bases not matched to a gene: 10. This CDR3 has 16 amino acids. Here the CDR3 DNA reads TGCGCCAGCAGTCAAGAACGGCAGGGGGTTTTCACTGAAGCTTTCTTT. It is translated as CASSQERQGVFTEAFF.

The CDR3 protein is CASSSRTSGSPNEQFF. CDR3 in DNA: TGTGCCAGCAGTTCCCGGACTAGCGGGAGCCCAAATGAGCAGTTCTTC. The chain is built from TRBV6-6 and TRBJ2-1; 13 bases agree with TRBD2. This CDR3 comprises 16 residues. Germline assignment: CDR1 MNHNY and CDR2 SVGAGI (reference sequence). J gave up 7 bases and V 4 bases, and 7 bases lay outside the gene matches.

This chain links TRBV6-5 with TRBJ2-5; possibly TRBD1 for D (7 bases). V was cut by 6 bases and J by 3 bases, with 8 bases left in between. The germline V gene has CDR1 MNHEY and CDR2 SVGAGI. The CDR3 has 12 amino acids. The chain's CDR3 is CASSRGEETQYF. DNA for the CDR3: TGTGCCAGCAGCAGGGGGGAAGAGACCCAGTACTTC.